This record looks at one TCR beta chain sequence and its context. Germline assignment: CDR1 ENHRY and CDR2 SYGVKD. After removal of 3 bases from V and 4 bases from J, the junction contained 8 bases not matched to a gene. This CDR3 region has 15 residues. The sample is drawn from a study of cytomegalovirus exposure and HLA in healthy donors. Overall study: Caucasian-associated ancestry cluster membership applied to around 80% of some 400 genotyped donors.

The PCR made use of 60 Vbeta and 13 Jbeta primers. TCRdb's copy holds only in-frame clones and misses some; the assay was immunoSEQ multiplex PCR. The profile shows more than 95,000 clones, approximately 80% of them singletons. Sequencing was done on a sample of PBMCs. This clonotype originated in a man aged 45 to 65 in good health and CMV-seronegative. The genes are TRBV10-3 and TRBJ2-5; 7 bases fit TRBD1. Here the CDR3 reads CAISDSPGQLETQYF. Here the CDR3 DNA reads TGTGCCATCAGTGATTCTCCGGGACAGCTAGAGACCCAGTACTTC.